This T cell receptor beta chain is from a study of tumor-infiltrating lymphocytes in primary liver carcinoma (dated by TCRdb to about 2017). Context from the whole study: Between late 2015 and March 2016, about five patients in China with histopathologically diagnosed primary liver carcinoma had their tumors surgically resected. Of the five patients, three men and two women aged 30 to 69 years, four had hepatocellular carcinoma and one had combined HCC and intrahepatic cholangiocarcinoma. The five patients had tumors of stage T1-T3 N0M0, with maximum diameters ranging from roughly 4.2 to 11 cm. Each sample produced roughly 3.65 to 7.5 million productive TCRbeta reads, and read depth showed no significant difference between tissue types. Across five regions of each liver tumor, along with adjacent normal tissue and blood, the study brought together TCRbeta repertoire sequencing, expression microarrays and whole-exome sequencing. TCRbeta repertoire sequencing covered 35 or so specimens from 5 patients: around 25 tumor regions, 5 adjacent noncancerous liver tissues and 5 peripheral blood samples. Repertoires from technical replicates were highly reproducible, with mean shared-clone rates roughly 0.87 and correlation coefficients above 0.95. Findings and caveats that apply to the study as a whole: Pairs of tumor regions showed greater repertoire overlap (mean around 35%) than tumor-adjacent pairs (roughly 17%) or tumor-blood pairs (approximately 14%), which is consistent with antigen-driven expansion. With just 4 or 5 patients in the study, the authors point out that the findings should be validated in a larger study. Because sequencing covered only the TCR beta chain and unpaired alpha chains were not captured, true repertoire diversity is likely underestimated. Because the samples were bulk and unsorted, CD4+ and CD8+ T cell repertoires could not be compared. A significantly larger repertoire fraction was made up by the top 250 clones in tumors than in blood (p = 0.039).

This clonotype was detected only a few times. The antigen it binds to is not known. Base qualities are not at hand, and no much larger clone is one base apart. For CDR1 and CDR2, the germline V gene (reference sequence) lists SEHNR and FQNEAQ. There are 14 amino acids in the CDR3, from cysteine to phenylalanine inclusive. The retained sequence is limited to the CDR3, 42 bases, with the frame set at the first base. Trimming removed 2 bases from V and 1 base from J, leaving 7 bases between the germline ends. Using a constant-region primer and ProtoScript II reverse transcriptase, TCRbeta-specific cDNA was reverse-transcribed from around 500 ng total RNA. The TCRbeta libraries were prepared through three rounds of nested multiplex PCR following a slightly modified ARM-PCR procedure. Multiplex TRBV1-TRBV30 forward primers and a Cbeta reverse primer were used in the first two PCR rounds, each of which was run for approximately 11 cycles. A final 25-cycle PCR with Deep VentR polymerase added sample barcodes and Illumina adapters. Amplicons of 200-500 bp were gel-purified with a QIAquick gel extraction kit before sequencing. TCRbeta amplicons were sequenced on an Illumina HiSeq 2500 with 250-bp paired-end reads. Regarding the original processing steps: Reads were quality-trimmed with Trimmomatic v0.33, and paired reads were merged with FLASH v1.2.11 to recover full CDR3 sequences. MiGEC v1.2.1b assigned V, D and J germline segments to the rearranged TCRbeta sequences. VDJtools v1.0.0 computed clonotype statistics and Shannon-Wiener diversity indices. To cut down on sampling bias, every analysis after diversity analysis relied on just the 250 most abundant clonotypes from each sample. TCRdb passed the public sequencing reads through fastp at Q25 and MiXCR, retaining productive beta sequences. Under each unique CDR3 protein, matching rows form one entry showing the most common genes and DNA. It is TCRdb's table, rather than the study itself, that gives the V and J calls and clone size. This sample is represented by fewer than 350,000 distinct CDR3 sequences; less than 75% of them were singletons. The ten largest make up approximately 9.4% of the sample.

Blood RNA was extracted from unsorted whole blood with TRIzol reagent; germline DNA came from the DNeasy Blood & Tissue kit. At the time of sampling, the patients were treatment-naive and had chronic HBV infection. Before surgery, roughly 4 milliliters of peripheral blood were drawn into K2EDTA tubes. This TCR derives from a man in his forties or fifties with primary liver carcinoma and hepatitis B virus infection. Sequenced input: peripheral blood. The chain uses TRBV7-9 and TRBJ2-3, with the D gene uncertain. For the CDR3, the sequence is CASSLSKGTDTQYF. The sequenced DNA is TGTGCCAGCAGCTTATCAAAGGGCACAGATACGCAGTATTTT.